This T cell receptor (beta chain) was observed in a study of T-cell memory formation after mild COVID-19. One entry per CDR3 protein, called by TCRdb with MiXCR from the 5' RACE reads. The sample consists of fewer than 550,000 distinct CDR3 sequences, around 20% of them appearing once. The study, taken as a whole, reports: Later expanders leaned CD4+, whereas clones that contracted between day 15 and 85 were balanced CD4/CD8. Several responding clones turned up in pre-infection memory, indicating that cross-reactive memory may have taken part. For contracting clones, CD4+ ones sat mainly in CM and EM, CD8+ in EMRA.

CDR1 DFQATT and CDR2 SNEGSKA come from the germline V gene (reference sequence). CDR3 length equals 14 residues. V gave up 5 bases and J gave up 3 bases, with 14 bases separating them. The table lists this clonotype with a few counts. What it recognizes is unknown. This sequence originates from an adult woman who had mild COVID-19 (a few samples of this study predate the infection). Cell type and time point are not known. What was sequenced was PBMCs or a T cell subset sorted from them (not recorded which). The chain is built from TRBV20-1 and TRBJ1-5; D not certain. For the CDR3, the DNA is TGCAGTGCTCCCAAGGGCGGTTTCAATCAGCCCCAGCATTTT. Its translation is CSAPKGGFNQPQHF.